This entry lists 26 T cell receptor beta chains sequenced from one sample in a study of early T cells in non-severe SARS-CoV-2 infection. TCRdb reanalysed the 5' RACE reads using MiXCR and keeps one entry per CDR3 protein. The data hold 50,000 to 55,000 distinct CDR3 sequences, with about 9.3% observed a single time. Sequencing was done on a sample of whole blood. Receptors originate from an adult who was a healthcare worker with PCR-confirmed SARS-CoV-2 infection or an uninfected control (not recorded which).

Ten or more counts support this clonotype. The chain recombines TRBV6-4 with TRBJ2-1; 12 bases are a match to TRBD2. With V trimmed by 3 bases and J by 6 bases, 3 bases remained unmatched. Germline assignment: CDR1 MRHNA and CDR2 SNTAGT. The length of the CDR3 is 15 residues. This CDR3 is CASSEETSGSNEQFF. The CDR3 DNA follows: TGTGCCAGCAGTGAGGAGACTAGCGGGAGCAATGAGCAGTTCTTC.

The rearrangement uses TRBV20-1 and TRBJ2-1; unclear D gene. Germline loops: CDR1 DFQATT, CDR2 SNEGSKA (reference sequence). V lost 5 bases and J 4 bases, leaving 3 bases between the germline ends. The CDR3 loop spans 10 amino acids. CDR3 sequence: CSAQYNEQFF. The CDR3, as DNA: TGCAGTGCTCAGTACAATGAGCAGTTCTTC.

On this clonotype itself: This may be a read error, as it is one base from a much larger clone. This chain connects TRBV27 to TRBJ2-1, with 9 bases identical to TRBD1. Germline CDR1 reads MNHEY; CDR2 reads SMNVEV (reference sequence). The junction had 3 bases not matched to a gene; V was cut back by 10 bases and J by 5 bases. The CDR3 is made up of 12 amino acids. This CDR3 is CATGTGHNEQFF. The CDR3, as DNA: TGTGCCACTGGGACAGGGCACAATGAGCAGTTCTTC.

This clonotype occurred many times. The V and J genes are TRBV20-1 and TRBJ2-7, with TRBD1 identical over 10 bases. Germline trimming cut 3 bases from V and 4 bases from J; bases unmatched to any gene: 3. The CDR3 consists of 13 residues. CDR1 is DFQATT, CDR2 SNEGSKA, per germline (reference sequence). CDR3 residues: CSASRDRGYEQYF. The CDR3 DNA sequence: TGCAGTGCTAGCCGGGACAGGGGTTACGAGCAGTACTTC.

By share, this clonotype counts as medium-sized. The genes are TRBV7-6 and TRBJ2-7; 7 bases match TRBD1. V trimming: 4 bases; J trimming: 4 bases; junction bases outside the gene matches: 13. The CDR3 consists of 16 residues. CDR1 and CDR2 from the germline V gene are SGHVS and FNYEAQ. CDR3: CASSSLTGSDGYEQYF. For the CDR3, the DNA is TGTGCCAGCAGCTCCTTGACAGGGAGCGACGGTTACGAGCAGTACTTC.

This clonotype has at least ten counts. V usage is TRBV5-1 and J usage is TRBJ1-5; no clear D gene. CDR3 length equals 14 residues. Between the trimmed V and J ends, which lost 5 bases and 7 bases, there was a span of 16 bases. The V gene's germline CDR1 is SGHRS and CDR2 YFSETQ. The CDR3 here is CASSLRESGQPQHF. The CDR3 DNA reads TGCGCCAGCAGTCTCCGGGAATCGGGACAGCCCCAGCATTTT.

The chain couples TRBV3-2 to TRBJ2-5; TRBD1 is the table's D call, not checked against the DNA. TRBV3-2 is annotated as a pseudogene. The CDR3 spans 15 residues. In nucleotides, the CDR3 is TGTGCCAGCAGCCAGGTGACACAGGGGGCCGAGACCCAGTACTTC. Translating gives CASSQVTQGAETQYF.

In its sample, this clonotype was seen many times. The genes are TRBV10-3 and TRBJ2-3; TRBD2 agrees at 12 bases. Germline lookup yields CDR1 ENHRY and CDR2 SYGVKD. The CDR3 contains 15 residues. Germline trimming cut 6 bases from V and 0 bases from J; bases unmatched to any gene: 1. CDR3 DNA sequence: TGTGCCATCAGCCTAGCGGGGGGGAGCACAGATACGCAGTATTTT. It yields the protein CAISLAGGSTDTQYF.

This clonotype was recorded at least ten times. The chain is built from TRBV7-6 and TRBJ2-6; D is undetermined. The V gene's germline CDR1 is SGHVS and CDR2 FNYEAQ. Trimming took off 1 base at V and 3 bases at J, with 4 bases between the two ends. The CDR3 length is 14 residues. CDR3 in DNA: TGTGCCAGCAGCTTAGACTTTGGGGCCAACGTCCTGACTTTC. This codes for CASSLDFGANVLTF.

This clonotype was seen ten or more times. V usage is TRBV29-1 and J usage is TRBJ2-7; D not certain. Germline V gives CDR1 SQVTM, CDR2 ANQGSEA. V was shortened by 4 bases and J by 3 bases, with 7 bases between the two germline ends. This CDR3 has 11 amino acids. The CDR3 sequence is CSVADGYEQYF. The CDR3 DNA reads TGCAGCGTTGCGGACGGCTACGAGCAGTACTTC.

There are a few counts of this clonotype. The V and J genes are TRBV19 and TRBJ1-4; 7 bases match TRBD1. This CDR3 has 14 residues. Trimming cost V 6 bases and J 5 bases; bases outside gene matches: 6. CDR1 and CDR2 from the germline V gene are LNHDA and SQIVND (reference sequence). The CDR3 nucleotides are TGTGCCAGTAGCCCCCCGGGACAGAATGAAAAACTGTTTTTT. Translating gives CASSPPGQNEKLFF.

This clonotype was detected a few times. V usage is TRBV7-9 and J usage is TRBJ2-6; D tentatively reads TRBD1 or TRBD2 (5 bases each). V lost 3 bases to trimming and J lost 0 bases, with 9 bases between them. Germline V gene data show CDR1 as SEHNR and CDR2 as FQNEAQ (reference sequence). The CDR3 loop spans 16 amino acids. The CDR3 is CASSLGRPSGANVLTF. The DNA for the CDR3 is TGTGCCAGCAGCTTGGGACGGCCCTCTGGGGCCAACGTCCTGACTTTC.

In its sample, this clonotype was seen a few times. The chain carries TRBV21-1 and TRBJ2-4; the listed D gene, TRBD1, was not tested against the DNA. TRBV21-1 is annotated as a pseudogene. There are 14 residues in the CDR3. In DNA, the CDR3 is TGTGCCAGCACCAAGGGGGCAGGGTATAGCATTCAGTACTTC. Encoded protein: CASTKGAGYSIQYF.

This clonotype was seen many times. The V call is TRBV2, the J call TRBJ1-4; TRBD1 aligns across 8 bases. V lost 5 bases and J lost 5; bases outside the gene matches: 7. CDR1 and CDR2 from the germline V gene are SNHLY and FYNNEI. The CDR3 covers 15 residues. DNA for the CDR3: TGTGCCAGCAGTTTTACCGGGACAGGCAATGAAAAACTGTTTTTT. It is translated as CASSFTGTGNEKLFF.

This clonotype has a count of ten or more. The chain recombines TRBV10-3 with TRBJ1-1; TRBD1 matches 8 bases. Germline loops: CDR1 ENHRY, CDR2 SYGVKD. The V and J ends lost 6 bases and 1 base, in that order; junction bases with no gene match: 4. The CDR3 sequence is 14 residues long. CDR3 coding DNA: TGTGCCATCAGGTCCGGGACAGGGAACACTGAAGCTTTCTTT. Encoded protein: CAIRSGTGNTEAFF.

This clonotype has more than one count but fewer than ten. The V and J genes are TRBV7-2 and TRBJ2-5, with D tentatively TRBD2 (6 bases). Germline V gene sequence: CDR1 SGHTA, CDR2 FQGNSA. The CDR3 contains 14 residues. V was pared by 6 bases and J by 8 bases, with 19 bases between. As DNA, the CDR3 is TGTGCCAGCAGGTCCTTAGCGCGGGGCGAAACCCAGTACTTC. It is translated as CASRSLARGETQYF.

Ten or more counts support this clonotype. This chain joins TRBV5-4 and TRBJ2-7; D gene ambiguous. The CDR3 has 14 amino acids. Trimming took off 0 bases at V and 6 bases at J, with 13 bases between the two ends. Germline CDR1 reads SGHNT; CDR2 reads YYREEE (reference sequence). CDR3 coding DNA: TGTGCCAGCAGCTTGGGGGTCTCCTCGGCCGAGCAGTACTTC. As protein: CASSLGVSSAEQYF.

This clonotype was detected many times. The chain joins TRBV7-8 to TRBJ2-3, with D uncertain. Germline V gene sequence: CDR1 SGHVS, CDR2 FQNEAQ. Trimming cost V 4 bases and J 5 bases, with 13 bases left between them. The CDR3 is 14 amino acids. CDR3 nucleotides: TGTGCCAGCAGCTATAGACATCGCAAAGATACGCAGTATTTT. Translation gives CASSYRHRKDTQYF.

This clonotype was counted at least ten times. This chain links TRBV29-1 with TRBJ2-3; 7 bases map to TRBD1. This CDR3 is 13 amino acids long. Germline lookup yields CDR1 SQVTM and CDR2 ANQGSEA. J gave up 1 base and V 7 bases, and 5 bases lay outside the gene matches. CDR3 nucleotide sequence: TGCAGCGCACGACAGGGAGGCACAGATACGCAGTATTTT. Protein: CSARQGGTDTQYF.

In its sample, this clonotype was seen many times. V usage is TRBV3-1 and J usage is TRBJ1-1, with 8 bases fitting TRBD1. There are 16 residues in the CDR3. Per germline, CDR1 LGHDT and CDR2 YNNKEL (reference sequence). V shed 4 bases and J 5 bases; nucleotides not matched to a gene: 12. The CDR3 DNA reads as TGTGCCAGCAGCCGCCCAGGGGGCGCATCGGGAACTGAAGCTTTCTTT. Residues: CASSRPGGASGTEAFF. Drawing the rest from reference TRBV3-1 and TRBJ1-1, the complete variable domain is DTAVSQTPKYLVTQMGNDKSIKCEQNLGHDTMYWYKQDSKKFLKIMFSYNNKELIINETVPNRFSPKSPDKAHLNLHINSLELGDSAVYFCASSRPGGASGTEAFFGQGTRLTVV.

This clonotype showed up many times. This rearrangement joins TRBV5-5 to TRBJ1-5; D remains unclear. This CDR3 contains 14 residues. The V end was cut by 1 base, the J end by 9 bases, with 14 bases between. Germline CDR1 reads SGHKS; CDR2 reads YYEKEE (reference sequence). The CDR3 DNA reads TGTGCCAGCAGCTTGTCCGTGGCAGATGGGCCCCAGCATTTT. Translating it yields CASSLSVADGPQHF. The variable domain in full, with the rest retrieved from reference TRBV5-5 and TRBJ1-5, is DAGVTQSPTHLIKTRGQQVTLRCSPISGHKSVSWYQQVLGQGPQFIFQYYEKEERGRGNFPDRFSARQFPNYSSELNVNALLLGDSALYLCASSLSVADGPQHFGDGTRLSIL.

There are many counts of this clonotype. This sequence joins TRBV27 and TRBJ1-2; a weak D match, TRBD1 (6 bases). Germline V gives CDR1 MNHEY, CDR2 SMNVEV (reference sequence). V was shortened by 0 bases and J by 4 bases, with 15 bases between the two germline ends. The CDR3 runs to 16 residues. The CDR3 loop is CASSLSGADISYGYTF. The DNA of the CDR3 is TGTGCCAGCAGTTTATCGGGGGCGGACATTTCCTATGGCTACACCTTC.

This clonotype was counted at least ten times. V and J are TRBV3-1 and TRBJ2-7, with D possibly called TRBD1 or TRBD2 (5 bases each). Trimming took off 4 bases at V and 2 bases at J, with 15 bases between the two ends. The CDR3 loop spans 15 amino acids. Germline V gene data show CDR1 as LGHDT and CDR2 as YNNKEL (reference sequence). In DNA form, the CDR3 reads TGTGCCAGCAGCCGAGCCGGGGCCGGGGCCTACGAGCAGTACTTC. This gives the protein CASSRAGAGAYEQYF.

Turning to this clonotype: A read error may be the cause here, since a much bigger clone is one base away. The chain employs TRBV12-3 or TRBV12-4 and TRBJ2-2; 7 positions agree with TRBD2. The CDR3 is 17 amino acids. Trimming cost V 3 bases and J 3 bases; bases outside gene matches: 10. Here the CDR3 DNA reads TGTGCCAGCAGTTTCTATGGGGGAGGGCCGGACACCGGGGAGCTGTTTTTT. Its translation: CASSFYGGGPDTGELFF.

There are a few counts of this clonotype. V gene TRBV7-9 combines with J gene TRBJ2-7; 10 positions match TRBD2. In germline, CDR1 is SEHNR, CDR2 FQNEAQ (reference sequence). Losses at the gene ends were 3 bases for V and 5 bases for J; bases not matched to a gene: 7. There are 15 residues in the CDR3. The CDR3 here is CASSFLAGVENEQYF. In DNA, the CDR3 is TGTGCCAGCAGCTTCCTAGCGGGAGTAGAGAACGAGCAGTACTTC. Using reference TRBV7-9 and TRBJ2-7 for the parts outside the CDR3, the full variable domain is DTGVSQNPRHKITKRGQNVTFRCDPISEHNRLYWYRQTLGQGPEFLTYFQNEAQLEKSRLLSDRFSAERPKGSFSTLEIQRTEQGDSAMYLCASSFLAGVENEQYFGPGTRLTVT.

The chain is built from TRBV6-5 and TRBJ2-7, with 10 bases aligning to TRBD2. The V and J ends lost 6 bases and 3 bases, in that order; junction bases with no gene match: 5. The CDR3 has 14 residues. Germline V gene sequence: CDR1 MNHEY, CDR2 SVGAGI. In nucleotides, the CDR3 is TGTGCCAGCAGCATAGCGGGAGGACTCTACGAGCAGTACTTC. Its translation is CASSIAGGLYEQYF.